This T cell receptor (beta chain) was captured by sequencing in a study of blood T cell repertoires in COVID-19. On the study more broadly: Researchers got acute and convalescent COVID-19 samples from the United States, Italy and Spain. From T cells, B-cell-depleted T cells, or PBMCs came the material, which was cDNA or gDNA.

Profiling relied on immunoSEQ multiplex PCR, and the TCRdb table lists in-frame clones only, not all of them. The table records tens of thousands of clones, roughly 85% of them present only once. Trimming cost V 2 bases and J 5 bases, with 12 bases left between them. Germline CDR1 and CDR2: ENHRY and SYGVKD. The CDR3 has 14 amino acids. The clonotype comes from a human donor in a cohort sampled during active COVID-19. The donor label of this sample is uncertain. Material for sequencing was peripheral blood. The genes are TRBV10-3 and TRBJ2-5; D possibly corresponds to TRBD2 (7 bases). The CDR3 sequence: CAISERGGGETQYF. The CDR3 nucleotides read TGTGCCATCAGTGAGAGAGGGGGGGGTGAGACCCAGTACTTC.